This T cell receptor beta chain emerged from a study of cytomegalovirus exposure and HLA in healthy donors (dated by TCRdb to the late 2010s). General notes on the study: According to a later analysis, one platform produced both the 100 to 150 validation repertoires and the 666 repertoires of the first cohort. Besides the first cohort of 550 to 750 subjects, a separate validation cohort made up of about 120 different subjects was used. To predict cytomegalovirus infection status, the study brought together high-throughput TCR immunosequencing, statistical association of individual TCRs with disease status, and machine learning. The study was designed to test whether signatures of past pathogen exposure could be identified by cataloging public T cell receptors.

Separate from the roughly 660-subject first cohort, the validation cohort of 95 to 150 subjects was the group to which the donors belonged. The library was prepared using the immunoSEQ multiplex PCR assay. As for how the authors treated the data: A statistical classification framework was built to diagnose cytomegalovirus status from the catalog of TCR beta chain sequences. TCRdb's version of the immuneACCESS table is confined to in-frame rearrangements and falls short of the full clone set. An unresolved V gene accounts for under half of the shortfall where checked; the remainder is of unknown origin. The V and J calls and clone size were taken over from that table, and D and trimming were inferred from the DNA. The sample has about 82,000 clones on record, roughly 94% of them singletons. The top ten hold 0.69% of the sample. V lost 5 bases and J lost 8 bases; the stretch between them is 13 bases long. Taken from the germline V gene (reference sequence), the CDR1 and CDR2 loops are SSHAT and FNYEAQ. Taken from cysteine to phenylalanine, the CDR3 has 13 residues. CDR3 DNA is the only sequence kept; it has 39 bases, read in frame from the first base.

What the authors observed across the whole study: According to the authors, the approach could potentially be generalized to other disease states and immunological phenotypes. A later analysis lacked HLA typing for the validation cohort, so it scored co-occurrence in that cohort across all 120 or so repertoires. A total of 150 to 200 TCR beta chains were listed by the study as associated with cytomegalovirus. In both the original and validation cohorts, the classifier was reported to diagnose cytomegalovirus status with high specificity and sensitivity. Of the cluster scores, approximately 95% were above 0 in a later analysis, which found that TCRs clustered in the first cohort also tended to co-occur in the 120 validation repertoires. In vitro tests confirmed that three of the cytomegalovirus-associated TCR beta chains recognize cytomegalovirus antigens. Most TCR sequences were seen in very few donors, while some public TCRs were found in many individuals.

In regard to this clone: It has no known antigen specificity. One base away there is no much larger clone; base qualities are not given.

The sample taken for sequencing was PBMCs. Recombination connected TRBV7-7 to TRBJ2-1; the D segment could be TRBD2, given 6 matching bases. The receptor comes from a woman under 30 in good health and CMV-seronegative. The nucleotide sequence is TGTGCCAGCAGCCTCTTTAGCGGCGATGAGCAGTTCTTC. Translated, this gives CASSLFSGDEQFF.